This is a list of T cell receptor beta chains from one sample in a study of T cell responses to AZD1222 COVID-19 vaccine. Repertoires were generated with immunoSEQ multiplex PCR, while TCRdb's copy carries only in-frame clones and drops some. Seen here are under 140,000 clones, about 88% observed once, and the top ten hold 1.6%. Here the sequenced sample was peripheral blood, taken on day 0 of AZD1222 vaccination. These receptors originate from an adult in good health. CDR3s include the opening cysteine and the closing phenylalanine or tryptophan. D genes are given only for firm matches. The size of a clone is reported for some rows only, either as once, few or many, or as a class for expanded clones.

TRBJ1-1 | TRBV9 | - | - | CASSVDIAAEAFF | TGTGCCAGCAGCGTAGATATCGCTGCTGAAGCTTTCTTT
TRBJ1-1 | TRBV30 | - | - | CAWRSTGYTEAFF | TGTGCCTGGAGGTCTACAGGGTACACTGAAGCTTTCTTT
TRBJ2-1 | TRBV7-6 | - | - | CASSALPDTEQFF | TGTGCCAGCAGCGCCCTTCCTGATACTGAGCAGTTCTTC
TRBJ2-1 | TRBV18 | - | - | CASSVTGPPYNEQFF | TGTGCCAGCTCAGTCACAGGACCTCCCTACAATGAGCAGTTCTTC
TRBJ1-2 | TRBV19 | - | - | CASSIGQSNYGYTF | TGTGCCAGTAGTATAGGACAAAGCAACTATGGCTACACCTTC
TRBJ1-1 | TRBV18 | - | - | CASSPQNRLSPEAFF | TGTGCCAGCTCACCACAAAACAGGTTATCTCCCGAAGCTTTCTTT
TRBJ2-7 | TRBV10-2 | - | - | CAHAPQPYEQYF | TGCGCCCACGCGCCCCAACCCTACGAGCAGTACTTC
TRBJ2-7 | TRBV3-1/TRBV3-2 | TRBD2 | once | CASSLYGTSGVF | TGTGCCAGCAGCCTCTACGGGACTAGCGGGGTATTC
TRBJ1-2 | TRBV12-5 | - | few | CASGLSGRGYTF | TGTGCTAGTGGTTTGTCTGGGAGAGGCTACACCTTC
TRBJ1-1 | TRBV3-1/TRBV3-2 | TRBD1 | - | CASSQANRGHAFF | TGTGCCAGCAGCCAAGCAAACAGGGGGCATGCTTTCTTT
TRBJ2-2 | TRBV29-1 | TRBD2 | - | CSVVGLASTGELFF | TGCAGCGTAGTCGGACTAGCAAGCACCGGGGAGCTGTTTTTT
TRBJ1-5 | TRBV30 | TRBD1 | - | CAWSSTGTGIGQPQHF | TGTGCCTGGAGTTCCACCGGGACAGGGATTGGTCAGCCCCAGCATTTT
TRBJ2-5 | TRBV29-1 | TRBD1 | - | CSVRTGQETQYF | TGCAGCGTTCGGACAGGGCAAGAGACCCAGTACTTC
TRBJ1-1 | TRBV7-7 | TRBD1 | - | CASSWDRNTEAFF | TGTGCCAGCAGCTGGGACAGAAACACTGAAGCTTTCTTT
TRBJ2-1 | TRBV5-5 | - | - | CASNPSAGANSYNEQFF | TGTGCCAGCAACCCCTCTGCAGGGGCGAACTCCTACAATGAGCAGTTCTTC
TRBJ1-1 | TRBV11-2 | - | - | CASSLDVTGRAFF | TGTGCCAGCAGCTTAGATGTTACAGGGCGTGCTTTCTTT
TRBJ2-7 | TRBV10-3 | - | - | CAISELGIYEQYF | TGTGCCATCAGTGAGTTGGGAATCTACGAGCAGTACTTC
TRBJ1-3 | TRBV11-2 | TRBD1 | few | CASSLSGQGTITIYF | TGTGCCAGCAGCCTCTCGGGACAGGGCACGATCACCATATATTTT
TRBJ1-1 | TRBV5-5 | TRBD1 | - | CASRHGQGANLNTEAFF | TGTGCCAGCAGACATGGACAGGGGGCAAACCTGAACACTGAAGCTTTCTTT
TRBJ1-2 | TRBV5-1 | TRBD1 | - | CASSTDGQGAGYGYTF | TGCGCCAGCAGCACCGACGGACAGGGGGCTGGCTATGGCTACACCTTC
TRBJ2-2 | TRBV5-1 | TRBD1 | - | CASSRDRGSNTGELFF | TGCGCCAGCAGCCGGGACAGGGGCTCGAACACCGGGGAGCTGTTTTTT
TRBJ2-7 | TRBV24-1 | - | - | CATSDLQLEAYYEQYF | TGTGCCACCAGTGATTTGCAATTGGAGGCTTACTACGAGCAGTACTTC
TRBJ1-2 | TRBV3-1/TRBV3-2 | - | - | CASSHRRLYGYTF | TGTGCCAGCAGCCACAGGAGACTCTATGGCTACACCTTC
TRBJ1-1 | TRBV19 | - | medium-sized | CASSLTRMNTEAFF | TGTGCCAGTAGTTTGACACGTATGAACACTGAAGCTTTCTTT
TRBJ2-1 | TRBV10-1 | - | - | CASSRTDYNEQFF | TGCGCCAGCAGCAGGACAGATTACAATGAGCAGTTCTTC
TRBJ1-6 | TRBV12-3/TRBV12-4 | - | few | CASSFEGSPLHF | TGTGCCAGCAGTTTTGAGGGGTCACCCCTCCACTTT
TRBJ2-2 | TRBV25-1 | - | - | CASSEYIGPNTGELFF | TGTGCCAGCAGTGAATATATTGGACCGAACACCGGGGAGCTGTTTTTT
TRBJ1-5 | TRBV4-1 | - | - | CASSQDRLNNQPQHF | TGCGCCAGCAGCCAAGATCGACTTAACAATCAGCCCCAGCATTTT
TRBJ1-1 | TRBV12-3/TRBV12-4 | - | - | CASSLTDSTEAFF | TGTGCCAGCAGTTTAACCGACAGCACTGAAGCTTTCTTT
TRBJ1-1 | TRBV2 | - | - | CASSEASGFLGEAFF | TGTGCCAGCAGTGAAGCGTCGGGGTTTTTAGGTGAAGCTTTCTTT
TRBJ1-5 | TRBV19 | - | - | CASSIGTILAQPQHF | TGTGCCAGTAGTATAGGCACGATCTTGGCTCAGCCCCAGCATTTT
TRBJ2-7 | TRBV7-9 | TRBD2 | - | CASSDTGTSVRYEQYF | TGTGCCAGCAGCGATACCGGGACTAGCGTACGCTACGAGCAGTACTTC
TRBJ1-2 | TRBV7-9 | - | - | CASSLVTGLYGYTF | TGTGCCAGCAGCTTAGTAACAGGACTCTATGGCTACACCTTC
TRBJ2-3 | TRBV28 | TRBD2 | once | CANKAGVGTDTQYF | TGTGCCAATAAAGCGGGAGTGGGGACAGATACGCAGTATTTT
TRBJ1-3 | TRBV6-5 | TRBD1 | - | CASRPDRGLGNTIYF | TGTGCCAGCAGGCCGGACAGGGGGCTTGGAAACACCATATATTTT
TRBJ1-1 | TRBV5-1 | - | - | CASSWQTVNTEAFF | TGCGCCAGCAGCTGGCAGACCGTGAACACTGAAGCTTTCTTT
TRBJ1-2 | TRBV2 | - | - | CASSSGVSTPYGYTF | TGTGCCAGCAGCTCCGGGGTCAGCACGCCGTATGGCTACACCTTC
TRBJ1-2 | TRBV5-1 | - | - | CASSLEYRYGYGYTF | TGCGCCAGCAGCTTGGAGTACCGTTACGGTTATGGCTACACCTTC
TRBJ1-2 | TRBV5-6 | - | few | CASSQISNYGYTF | TGTGCCAGCAGCCAAATATCTAACTATGGCTACACCTTC
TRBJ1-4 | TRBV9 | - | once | CASSRGLRGEKLFF | TGTGCCAGCAGCCGCGGCCTACGCGGTGAAAAACTGTTTTTT
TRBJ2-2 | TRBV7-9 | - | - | CASSSLGAGELFF | TGTGCCAGCAGCTCCCTGGGAGCCGGGGAGCTGTTTTTT
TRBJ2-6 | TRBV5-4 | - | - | CASSLGGSGANVLTF | TGTGCCAGCAGCTTGGGTGGCTCTGGGGCCAACGTCCTGACTTTC
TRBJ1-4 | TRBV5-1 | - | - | CASRQREEEKLFF | TGCGCCAGCAGACAAAGAGAGGAGGAAAAACTGTTTTTT
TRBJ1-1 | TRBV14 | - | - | CASSQDMGTEAFF | TGTGCCAGCAGCCAAGATATGGGTACTGAAGCTTTCTTT
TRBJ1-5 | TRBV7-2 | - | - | CASSLAGRGGDSNQPQHF | TGTGCCAGCAGCTTAGCGGGTAGGGGGGGTGATAGCAATCAGCCCCAGCATTTT
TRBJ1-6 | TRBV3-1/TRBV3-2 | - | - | CASSPRGDSSYNSPLHF | TGTGCCAGCAGCCCCCGGGGGGATAGCTCCTATAATTCACCCCTCCACTTT
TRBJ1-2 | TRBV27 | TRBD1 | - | CASRGKGAKNYGYTF | TGTGCCAGCAGGGGCAAGGGGGCCAAGAACTATGGCTACACCTTC
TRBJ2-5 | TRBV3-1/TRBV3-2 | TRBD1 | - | CASSPRGQANQETQYF | TGTGCCAGCAGCCCCCGCGGACAGGCCAATCAAGAGACCCAGTACTTC
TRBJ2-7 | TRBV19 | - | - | CASSIAGDGNEQYF | TGTGCCAGTAGTATAGCCGGGGATGGGAACGAGCAGTACTTC
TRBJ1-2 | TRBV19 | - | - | CASSIERSYGYTF | TGTGCCAGTAGTATAGAAAGATCCTATGGCTACACCTTC
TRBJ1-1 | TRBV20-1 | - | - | CSARGYTEAFF | TGCAGTGCTAGAGGGTACACTGAAGCTTTCTTT
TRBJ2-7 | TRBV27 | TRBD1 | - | CASPTNRDSSYEQYF | TGTGCCAGCCCGACAAATAGGGACAGCTCCTACGAGCAGTACTTC
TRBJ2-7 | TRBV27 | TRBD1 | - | CASSRDRETSEQYF | TGTGCCAGCTCCCGTGACAGGGAGACGTCGGAGCAGTACTTC
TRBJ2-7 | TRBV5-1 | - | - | CASNANPGYEQYF | TGCGCCAGCAATGCCAACCCGGGCTACGAGCAGTACTTC
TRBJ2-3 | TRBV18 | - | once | CASSRGTNTDTQYF | TGTGCCAGCTCGAGGGGTACCAACACAGATACGCAGTATTTT
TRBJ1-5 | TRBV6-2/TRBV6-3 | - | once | CASSYWYNSNQPQHF | TGTGCCAGCAGTTACTGGTACAATAGCAATCAGCCCCAGCATTTT
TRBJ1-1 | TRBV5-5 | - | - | CASSFTKGPNTEAFF | TGTGCCAGCAGCTTCACAAAAGGCCCGAACACTGAAGCTTTCTTT
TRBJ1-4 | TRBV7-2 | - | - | CASSRDLVSEKLFF | TGTGCCAGCAGCCGGGACCTTGTGAGTGAAAAACTGTTTTTT
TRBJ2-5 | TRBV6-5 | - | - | CASSLSTIQETQYF | TGTGCCAGCAGTTTATCAACTATACAAGAGACCCAGTACTTC